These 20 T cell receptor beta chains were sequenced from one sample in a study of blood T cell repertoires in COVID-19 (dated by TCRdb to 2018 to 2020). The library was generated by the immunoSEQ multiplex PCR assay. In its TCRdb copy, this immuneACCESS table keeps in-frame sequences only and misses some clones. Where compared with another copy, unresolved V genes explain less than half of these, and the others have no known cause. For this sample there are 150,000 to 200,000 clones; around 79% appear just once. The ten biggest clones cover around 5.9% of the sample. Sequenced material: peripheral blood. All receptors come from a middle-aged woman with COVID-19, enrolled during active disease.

CDR3 nucleotides: TGTGCCACCAGGATGGGACAGGCTGGCGAGCAGTACTTC. Encoded protein: CATRMGQAGEQYF. The chain has TRBV15 and TRBJ2-7; 8 bases fit TRBD1. Germline CDR1 and CDR2: LNHNV and YYDKDF (reference sequence). This CDR3 spans 13 amino acids. After removal of 6 bases from V and 6 bases from J, the junction contained 7 bases not matched to a gene.

In DNA, the CDR3 is TGTGCCAGCAGGGGACAGGATAGCAATCAGCCCCAGCATTTT. The encoded protein is CASRGQDSNQPQHF. The chain links TRBV6-5 to TRBJ1-5; 8 nucleotides line up with TRBD1. V shed 6 bases, J shed 0 bases, and the junction held 1 base outside the gene matches. The length of the CDR3 is 14 residues. Germline V gene data show CDR1 as MNHEY and CDR2 as SVGAGI.

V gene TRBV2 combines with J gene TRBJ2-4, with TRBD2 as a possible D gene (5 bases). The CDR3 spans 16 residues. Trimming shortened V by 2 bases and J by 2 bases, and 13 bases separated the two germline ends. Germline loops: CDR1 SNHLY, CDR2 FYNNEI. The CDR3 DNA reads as TGTGCCAGCAGTGAAATGAGGGTTAGATCCAAAAACATTCAGTACTTC. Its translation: CASSEMRVRSKNIQYF.

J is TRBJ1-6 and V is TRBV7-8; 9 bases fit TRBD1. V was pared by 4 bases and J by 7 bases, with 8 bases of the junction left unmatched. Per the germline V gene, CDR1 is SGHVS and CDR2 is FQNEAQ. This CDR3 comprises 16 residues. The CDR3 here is CASSSLQGAANSPLHF. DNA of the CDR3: TGTGCCAGCAGCTCCTTACAGGGGGCGGCCAATTCACCCCTCCACTTT.

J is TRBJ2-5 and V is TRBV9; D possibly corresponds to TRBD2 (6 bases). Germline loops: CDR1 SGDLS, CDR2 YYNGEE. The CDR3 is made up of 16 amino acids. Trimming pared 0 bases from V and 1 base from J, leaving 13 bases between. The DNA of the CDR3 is TGTGCCAGCAGCGTAGTAGGCGGGGCAGTCCAAGAGACCCAGTACTTC. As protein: CASSVVGGAVQETQYF.

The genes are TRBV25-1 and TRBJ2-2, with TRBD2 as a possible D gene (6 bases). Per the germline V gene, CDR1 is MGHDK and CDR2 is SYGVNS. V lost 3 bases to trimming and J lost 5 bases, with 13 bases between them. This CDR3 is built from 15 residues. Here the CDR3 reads CASSDPGAVTGELFF. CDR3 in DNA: TGTGCCAGCAGTGACCCGGGAGCGGTTACCGGGGAGCTGTTTTTT.

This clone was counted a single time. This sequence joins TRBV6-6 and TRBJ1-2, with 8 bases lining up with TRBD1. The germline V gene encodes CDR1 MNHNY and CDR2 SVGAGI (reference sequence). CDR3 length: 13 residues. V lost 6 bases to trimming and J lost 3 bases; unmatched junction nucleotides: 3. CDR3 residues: CASRLQGDYGYTF. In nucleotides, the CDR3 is TGTGCCAGCAGACTACAGGGGGACTATGGCTACACCTTC.

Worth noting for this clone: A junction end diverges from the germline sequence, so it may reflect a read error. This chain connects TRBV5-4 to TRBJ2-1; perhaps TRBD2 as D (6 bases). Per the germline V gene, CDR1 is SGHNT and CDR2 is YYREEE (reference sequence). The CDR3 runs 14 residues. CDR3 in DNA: TGTGCCAGCAGCCGAGGCGGGGCCTACAATGGGCAGTTCTTC. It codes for CASSRGGAYNGQFF.

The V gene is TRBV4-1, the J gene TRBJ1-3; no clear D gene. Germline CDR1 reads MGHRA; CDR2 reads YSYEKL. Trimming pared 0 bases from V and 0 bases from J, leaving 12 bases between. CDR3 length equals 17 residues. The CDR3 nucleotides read TGCGCCAGCAGCCAAGAAGGACTACCCAGCTCTGGAAACACCATATATTTT. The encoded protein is CASSQEGLPSSGNTIYF.

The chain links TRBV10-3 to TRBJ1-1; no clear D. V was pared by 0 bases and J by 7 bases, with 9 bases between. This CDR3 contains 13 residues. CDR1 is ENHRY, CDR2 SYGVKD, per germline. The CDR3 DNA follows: TGTGCCATCAGTGAGTCGCGGACTATTGAAGCTTTCTTT. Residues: CAISESRTIEAFF.

The CDR3 region is CASSQRRYGYTF. For the CDR3, the DNA is TGCGCCAGCAGCCAACGGCGGTATGGCTACACCTTC. This sequence joins TRBV4-1 and TRBJ1-2, with D uncertain. The CDR3 has 12 amino acids. Deletions cut 2 bases from V and 5 bases from J, with 6 bases between. The V gene's germline CDR1 is MGHRA and CDR2 YSYEKL.

The CDR3 sequence: CSVWVGGPNEQFF. DNA for the CDR3: TGCAGCGTTTGGGTAGGAGGGCCCAATGAGCAGTTCTTC. The chain is built from TRBV29-1 and TRBJ2-1, with D tentatively TRBD2 (6 bases). The V and J ends lost 5 bases and 6 bases respectively, with 14 bases between them. The CDR3 spans 13 residues. In germline, CDR1 is SQVTM, CDR2 ANQGSEA.

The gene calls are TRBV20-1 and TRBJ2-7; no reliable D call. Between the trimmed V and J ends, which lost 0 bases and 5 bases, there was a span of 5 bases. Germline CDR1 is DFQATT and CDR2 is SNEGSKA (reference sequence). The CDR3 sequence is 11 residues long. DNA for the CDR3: TGCAGTGCTAGAGAGGGCCACGAGCAGTACTTC. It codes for CSAREGHEQYF.

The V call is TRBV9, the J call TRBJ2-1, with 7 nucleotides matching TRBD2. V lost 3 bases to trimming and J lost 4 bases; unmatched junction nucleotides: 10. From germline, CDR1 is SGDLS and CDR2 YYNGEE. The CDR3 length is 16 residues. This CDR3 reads CASSAVALAVYNEQFF. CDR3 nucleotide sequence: TGTGCCAGCAGCGCCGTTGCGCTAGCGGTTTACAATGAGCAGTTCTTC.

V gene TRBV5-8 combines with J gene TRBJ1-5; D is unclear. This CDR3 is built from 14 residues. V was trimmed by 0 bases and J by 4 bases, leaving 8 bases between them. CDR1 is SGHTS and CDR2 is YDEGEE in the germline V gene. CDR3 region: CASSLVAGNQPQHF. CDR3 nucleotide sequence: TGTGCCAGCAGCTTGGTGGCAGGTAATCAGCCCCAGCATTTT.

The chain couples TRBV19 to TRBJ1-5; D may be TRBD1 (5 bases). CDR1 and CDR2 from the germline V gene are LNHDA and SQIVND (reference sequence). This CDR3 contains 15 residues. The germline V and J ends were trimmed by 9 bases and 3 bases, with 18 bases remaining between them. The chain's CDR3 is CASILGAGANQPQHF. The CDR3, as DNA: TGTGCCAGCATTCTCGGTGCTGGGGCCAATCAGCCCCAGCATTTT.

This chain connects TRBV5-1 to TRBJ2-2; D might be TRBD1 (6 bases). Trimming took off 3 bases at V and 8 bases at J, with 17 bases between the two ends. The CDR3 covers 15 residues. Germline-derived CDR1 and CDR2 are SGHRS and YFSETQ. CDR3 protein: CASSSDRKPSGELFF. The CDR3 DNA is TGCGCCAGCAGCTCCGACAGGAAGCCATCTGGGGAGCTGTTTTTT.

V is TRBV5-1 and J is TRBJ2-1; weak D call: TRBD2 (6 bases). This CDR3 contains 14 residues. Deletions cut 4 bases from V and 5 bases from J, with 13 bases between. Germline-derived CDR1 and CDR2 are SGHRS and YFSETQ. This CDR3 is CASSQTRLNNEQFF. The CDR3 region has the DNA TGCGCCAGCAGCCAGACTAGGCTCAACAATGAGCAGTTCTTC.

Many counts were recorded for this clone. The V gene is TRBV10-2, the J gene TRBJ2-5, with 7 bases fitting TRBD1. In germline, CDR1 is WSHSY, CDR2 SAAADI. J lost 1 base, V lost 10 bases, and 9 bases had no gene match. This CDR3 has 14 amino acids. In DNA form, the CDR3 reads TGCGCCATCACCCCCGACAGGGCCCAAGAGACCCAGTACTTC. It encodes CAITPDRAQETQYF.

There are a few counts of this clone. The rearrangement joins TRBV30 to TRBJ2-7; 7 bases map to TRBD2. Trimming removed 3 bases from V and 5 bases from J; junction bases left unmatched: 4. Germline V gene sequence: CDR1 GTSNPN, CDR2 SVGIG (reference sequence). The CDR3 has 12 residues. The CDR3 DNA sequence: TGTGCCTGGAGGGACGCGGGGGACGAGCAGTACTTC. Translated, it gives CAWRDAGDEQYF.